The 14 T cell receptor beta chains below come from one sample, sequenced in a study of blood T cell repertoires in COVID-19. This table comes from immunoSEQ multiplex PCR, and its TCRdb copy is limited to in-frame clones, with some not included. This table has some 370,000 clones, about 89% appearing once. Sequenced sample: peripheral blood. Receptors were obtained from a man in his forties with acute or convalescent COVID-19.

The chain recombines TRBV6-2 or TRBV6-3 with TRBJ2-7; D is perhaps TRBD2 (5 bases). The CDR3 is 12 amino acids. Looked up from germline, CDR1 is MNHEY and CDR2 is SVGEGT. The V end lost 5 bases, the J end lost 1 base, and 6 bases lay between the germline ends. CDR3 DNA: TGTGCCAGCAGTCGAGGGTCCTACGAGCAGTACTTC. Translating gives CASSRGSYEQYF.

About this clone itself: Different DNA sequences within this sample yield the same CDR3. The chain is built from TRBV12-3 or TRBV12-4 and TRBJ1-1; D remains unclear. The V and J ends lost 5 bases and 1 base respectively, with 8 bases between them. This CDR3 contains 13 residues. This CDR3 reads CASSPRQNTEAFF. In DNA form, the CDR3 reads TGTGCCAGCAGTCCACGACAGAACACTGAAGCTTTCTTT.

As regards this clone: The sample holds other DNA sequences that translate to the same CDR3. The rearrangement links TRBV5-1 to TRBJ1-6; D uncertain. V lost 1 base and J lost 5, with 10 bases in between. This CDR3 has 15 residues. Germline V lookup: CDR1 SGHRS, CDR2 YFSETQ. The CDR3 nucleotides read TGCGCCAGCAGCTTGAGCGCGGGCGATAATTCACCCCTCCACTTT. It is translated as CASSLSAGDNSPLHF.

This clone appeared a few times. This sequence joins TRBV23-1 and TRBJ2-1; D unclear. TRBV23-1 is given ORF status, its function remaining uncertain. V lost 0 bases and J lost 0, with 18 bases in between. The CDR3 is made up of 19 amino acids. The CDR3 DNA is TGCGCCAGCAGTCAATCGATTGTACGCGGAGAGAGCTCCTACAATGAGCAGTTCTTC. Its translation is CASSQSIVRGESSYNEQFF.

The rearrangement links TRBV7-2 to TRBJ2-5, with D possibly TRBD2 on 5 matching bases. The CDR3 is 11 amino acids. Trimming shortened V by 4 bases and J by 9 bases, and 9 bases separated the two germline ends. Germline V gene sequence: CDR1 SGHTA, CDR2 FQGNSA. The CDR3 loop is CASSSVGAQYF. The CDR3 DNA reads TGTGCCAGCAGCTCCGTCGGGGCCCAGTACTTC.

The chain employs TRBV7-6 and TRBJ2-1, with D possibly matching TRBD1 (6 bases). The CDR3 contains 13 residues. V lost 2 bases and J lost 8, with 10 bases in between. CDR1 is SGHVS and CDR2 is FNYEAQ in the germline V gene. CDR3 sequence: CASSLFSGDEQFF. In DNA, the CDR3 is TGTGCCAGCAGCTTATTCTCAGGGGATGAGCAGTTCTTC. Using reference TRBV7-6 and TRBJ2-1 for the parts outside the CDR3, the full variable domain is GAGVSQSPRYKVTKRGQDVALRCDPISGHVSLYWYRQALGQGPEFLTYFNYEAQQDKSGLPNDRFSAERPEGSISTLTIQRTEQRDSAMYRCASSLFSGDEQFFGPGTRLTVL.

This clone was counted a single time. This chain joins TRBV5-5 and TRBJ1-4; TRBD1 is a possible D gene (5 bases). CDR1 is SGHKS and CDR2 is YYEKEE in the germline V gene (reference sequence). V was pared by 5 bases and J by 7 bases, with 18 bases between. The length of the CDR3 is 15 residues. As DNA, the CDR3 is TGTGCCAGCAGTCACACGACAGCGGGAGGTGAAAAACTGTTTTTT. Translation: CASSHTTAGGEKLFF. The full variable domain, rest sourced from reference TRBV5-5 and TRBJ1-4, is DAGVTQSPTHLIKTRGQQVTLRCSPISGHKSVSWYQQVLGQGPQFIFQYYEKEERGRGNFPDRFSARQFPNYSSELNVNALLLGDSALYLCASSHTTAGGEKLFFGSGTQLSVL.

The chain employs TRBV4-1 and TRBJ1-2; a possible D gene is TRBD1 (5 bases). V was cut by 0 bases and J by 7 bases, with 12 bases left in between. This CDR3 comprises 14 residues. CDR1 and CDR2 (germline): MGHRA, YSYEKL. The chain's CDR3 is CASSQETGGFGYTF. The CDR3 bases are TGCGCCAGCAGCCAAGAAACAGGAGGGTTTGGCTACACCTTC.

V and J are TRBV2 and TRBJ1-5; D not certain. CDR3 length equals 12 residues. Trimming left V 6 bases short and J 6 bases short, with 9 bases between. The germline gives CDR1 SNHLY, CDR2 FYNNEI. For the CDR3, the DNA is TGTGCCAGCAGCTGGACTGTTCAGCCCCAGCATTTT. Its translation: CASSWTVQPQHF.

The CDR3 is CAISPGGSTEAFF. CDR3 nucleotide sequence: TGTGCCATCAGTCCGGGGGGGAGCACTGAAGCTTTCTTT. The chain uses TRBV10-3 and TRBJ1-1; possible D gene TRBD1, 5 bases. Trimming cost V 5 bases and J 4 bases, with 11 bases left between them. CDR1 and CDR2 from the germline V gene are ENHRY and SYGVKD. The CDR3 is 13 residues long.

The V gene is TRBV4-1, the J gene TRBJ1-1, with D uncertain. Germline CDR1 is MGHRA and CDR2 is YSYEKL. V was shortened by 3 bases and J by 6 bases, with 14 bases between the two germline ends. The CDR3 is made up of 14 amino acids. The CDR3 protein is CASSHANSPPEAFF. The CDR3 bases are TGCGCCAGCAGCCACGCCAATAGCCCTCCTGAAGCTTTCTTT.

The chain couples TRBV6-5 to TRBJ1-5; perhaps TRBD1 as D (6 bases). Trimming shortened V by 0 bases and J by 3 bases, and 9 bases separated the two germline ends. CDR1 and CDR2 (germline): MNHEY, SVGAGI. This CDR3 has 15 amino acids. In nucleotides, the CDR3 is TGTGCCAGCAGTTACTCAGGACAGTTCAATCAGCCCCAGCATTTT. The encoded protein is CASSYSGQFNQPQHF.

J is TRBJ1-5 and V is TRBV15; D may be TRBD1 (5 bases). CDR1 and CDR2 (germline): LNHNV, YYDKDF (reference sequence). Between the trimmed V and J ends, which lost 5 bases and 5 bases, there was a span of 7 bases. The CDR3 totals 12 residues. The CDR3 reads CATSWGDQPQHF. CDR3 nucleotides: TGTGCCACCAGCTGGGGCGATCAGCCCCAGCATTTT.

CDR3 DNA: TGTGCCAGCAGCTTTGGTCGGGGAGATCAGCCCCAGCATTTT. It yields the protein CASSFGRGDQPQHF. V and J are TRBV5-6 and TRBJ1-5; D ambiguous. Germline CDR1 SGHDT, CDR2 YYEEEE. The length of the CDR3 is 14 residues. V was shortened by 2 bases and J by 5 bases, with 11 bases between the two germline ends.